A single sample gave rise to the 32 T cell receptor beta chains below, sequenced in a study of OX40 agonist ivuxolimab in advanced cancers. TCRdb keeps only in-frame clones here, not all; method: immunoSEQ multiplex PCR. The sample records around 76,000 clones, roughly three quarters being singletons. Specimen: CD4+ or CD8+ T cells sorted from blood, collected in a trial of the OX40 agonist ivuxolimab. Source of these receptors: an adult with an advanced solid tumor such as melanoma, head and neck, liver or kidney cancer.

This clone has only a few counts. CDR3 region: CSARPGTIAFF. The CDR3 nucleotides are TGCAGTGCCCGCCCGGGGACTATAGCTTTCTTT. The chain carries TRBV20-1 and TRBJ1-1; TRBD1 is a possible D gene (5 bases). Trimming removed 6 bases at V and 10 bases at J, with 15 bases between. The CDR3 sequence is 11 residues long. Germline V gene lookup returns CDR1 DFQATT and CDR2 SNEGSKA (reference sequence).

The chain combines TRBV19 with TRBJ2-6, with 8 bases identical to TRBD2. CDR1 and CDR2 (germline): LNHDA, SQIVND (reference sequence). With V trimmed by 4 bases and J by 0 bases, 5 bases remained unmatched. The CDR3 runs 17 residues. The CDR3 spells CASSRTGGTSGANVLTF. The CDR3 nucleotides are TGTGCCAGTAGTAGGACGGGGGGGACCTCTGGGGCCAACGTCCTGACTTTC.

The V call is TRBV7-9, the J call TRBJ1-2; no clear D gene. Germline CDR1 reads SEHNR; CDR2 reads FQNEAQ (reference sequence). Trimming took off 2 bases at V and 0 bases at J, with 7 bases between the two ends. The CDR3 contains 14 residues. The CDR3 region is CASSLSGANYGYTF. The CDR3 DNA sequence: TGTGCCAGCAGCTTATCCGGGGCTAACTATGGCTACACCTTC.

This clone has more than one count but fewer than ten. The chain couples TRBV18 to TRBJ1-1, with 8 bases aligning to TRBD1. Trimming removed 3 bases from V and 4 bases from J; junction bases left unmatched: 7. The length of the CDR3 is 15 residues. Germline loops: CDR1 KGHSH, CDR2 LQKENI. CDR3 coding DNA: TGTGCCAGCTCACCGAGCAGGGGGCATGGCACTGAAGCTTTCTTT. It codes for CASSPSRGHGTEAFF. The full variable domain, completed using reference TRBV18 and TRBJ1-1, is NAGVMQNPRHLVRRRGQEARLRCSPMKGHSHVYWYRQLPEEGLKFMVYLQKENIIDESGMPKERFSAEFPKEGPSILRIQQVVRGDSAAYFCASSPSRGHGTEAFFGQGTRLTVV.

The rearrangement uses TRBV7-2 and TRBJ2-2; 7 bases line up with TRBD2. V was pared by 1 base and J by 3 bases, with 8 bases of the junction left unmatched. CDR1 SGHTA and CDR2 FQGNSA come from the germline V gene. CDR3 length: 17 residues. DNA for the CDR3: TGTGCCAGCAGCTTAGACCTCGCGGGGGTGTACACCGGGGAGCTGTTTTTT. Translation gives CASSLDLAGVYTGELFF.

This chain connects TRBV7-2 to TRBJ2-2; a possible D gene is TRBD1 (5 bases). CDR3 length equals 15 residues. The ends were cut back, 0 bases at V and 6 bases at J, with 11 bases in the middle. Germline CDR1 and CDR2: SGHTA and FQGNSA. CDR3: CASSLAAQGSGELFF. Here the CDR3 DNA reads TGTGCCAGCAGCTTAGCGGCGCAGGGATCCGGGGAGCTGTTTTTT.

The chain links TRBV30 to TRBJ2-3; TRBD2 is a possible D gene (6 bases). Germline CDR1 and CDR2: GTSNPN and SVGIG (reference sequence). V lost 0 bases and J 0 bases, leaving 13 bases between the germline ends. This CDR3 has 16 amino acids. The CDR3 DNA follows: TGTGCCTGGAGTGTAATGGGGGGAACTAGCACAGATACGCAGTATTTT. Its protein is CAWSVMGGTSTDTQYF.

This chain joins TRBV7-2 and TRBJ2-7, with D possibly TRBD2 on 7 matching bases. Trimming removed 5 bases at V and 2 bases at J, with 13 bases between. The CDR3 spans 14 residues. Germline V gives CDR1 SGHTA, CDR2 FQGNSA. CDR3 in amino acids: CASSLQGLPYEQYF. The CDR3 coding sequence is TGTGCCAGCAGCCTACAGGGACTACCCTACGAGCAGTACTTC.

The V call is TRBV5-5, the J call TRBJ1-2, with D perhaps TRBD1 (6 bases). Trimming cost V 1 base and J 9 bases, with 13 bases left between them. Germline CDR1 and CDR2: SGHKS and YYEKEE (reference sequence). This CDR3 is 13 amino acids long. The CDR3 region is CASSLRGDPSYTF. For the CDR3, the DNA is TGTGCCAGCAGCTTGAGGGGGGACCCAAGCTACACCTTC.

V and J are TRBV7-2 and TRBJ1-4; TRBD1 might be the D (5 bases). The germline V and J ends were trimmed by 1 base and 7 bases, with 13 bases remaining between them. Germline V CDR1 and CDR2: SGHTA, FQGNSA. The CDR3 totals 15 residues. CDR3 DNA sequence: TGTGCCAGCAGCTTAGAGGGGAGGGGTATTGAAAAACTGTTTTTT. It encodes CASSLEGRGIEKLFF.

This rearrangement joins TRBV30 to TRBJ1-1, with D tentatively TRBD1 (5 bases). The germline V gene has CDR1 GTSNPN and CDR2 SVGIG (reference sequence). This CDR3 contains 15 residues. V was cut by 2 bases and J by 1 base, with 14 bases left in between. The CDR3 loop reads CAWSRLGQGNTEAFF. Here the CDR3 DNA reads TGTGCCTGGAGTAGGTTGGGGCAAGGGAACACTGAAGCTTTCTTT.

This chain uses TRBV12-5 with TRBJ2-1; 11 nucleotides agree with TRBD2. V shed 5 bases, J shed 7 bases, and the junction held 4 bases outside the gene matches. CDR3 length equals 14 residues. Germline lookup yields CDR1 LGHNT and CDR2 FRNRAP. CDR3 residues: CASGPGLAVNEQFF. CDR3 bases: TGTGCTAGTGGTCCGGGACTAGCGGTTAATGAGCAGTTCTTC.

The V gene is TRBV5-8, the J gene TRBJ2-4, with 7 bases identical to TRBD1. CDR1 and CDR2 from the germline V gene are SGHTS and YDEGEE. This CDR3 spans 16 amino acids. V lost 3 bases to trimming and J lost 6 bases; unmatched junction nucleotides: 12. CDR3 protein: CASSSRQGRNGNIQYF. The CDR3, as DNA: TGTGCCAGCAGCTCCAGACAGGGCCGGAACGGAAACATTCAGTACTTC.

The V and J genes are TRBV27 and TRBJ2-1; D is perhaps TRBD2 (6 bases). Deletions cut 5 bases from V and 6 bases from J, with 14 bases between. Germline CDR1 is MNHEY and CDR2 is SMNVEV (reference sequence). The CDR3 runs 14 residues. The CDR3, as DNA: TGTGCCAGCAGTCCCCGCGGGACCCCCAATGAGCAGTTCTTC. Its translation is CASSPRGTPNEQFF.

This clone showed up just a few times. The CDR3 spells CASSLNSEETQYF. In DNA form, the CDR3 reads TGCGCCAGCAGTTTGAACAGCGAAGAGACCCAGTACTTC. V is TRBV10-1 and J is TRBJ2-5; D unclear. This CDR3 has 13 amino acids. V shed 5 bases and J shed 3 bases, with 10 bases lying between them. CDR1 WNHNN and CDR2 SYGVQD come from the germline V gene (reference sequence).

V and J are TRBV2 and TRBJ2-3; D gene ambiguous. This CDR3 has 16 amino acids. Trimming took 3 bases from V and 2 from J, leaving 15 bases between them. The germline gives CDR1 SNHLY, CDR2 FYNNEI. The CDR3 here is CASSEVWQPFTDTQYF. The CDR3 nucleotides are TGTGCCAGCAGTGAGGTTTGGCAGCCCTTCACAGATACGCAGTATTTT.

The chain has TRBV6-6 and TRBJ1-6; no reliable D call. The CDR3 is 13 residues long. V lost 8 bases and J lost 9, with 14 bases in between. CDR1 and CDR2 from the germline V gene are MNHNY and SVGAGI (reference sequence). CDR3 residues: CASFRDSGSPLHF. The CDR3, as DNA: TGTGCCAGCTTTCGTGACTCTGGTTCACCCCTCCACTTT.

V and J are TRBV7-3 and TRBJ1-2; no reliable D call. This CDR3 has 15 residues. V shed 5 bases and J shed 4 bases, with 17 bases lying between them. CDR1 is SGHTA, CDR2 FQGTGA, per germline. CDR3 nucleotide sequence: TGTGCCAGCAGCCCCGATGGAGGCCGAGGCTATGGCTACACCTTC. As protein: CASSPDGGRGYGYTF.

This clone was counted between two and nine times. The chain is built from TRBV28 and TRBJ1-4; possible D gene TRBD1, 6 bases. Germline V gene data show CDR1 as MDHEN and CDR2 as SYDVKM. With 6 bases removed from V and 12 bases from J, the gap between germline ends came to 23 bases. The CDR3 length is 15 residues. CDR3 sequence reads: CASSLGGRMKGELFF. In DNA, the CDR3 is TGTGCCAGCAGCCTAGGGGGGCGGATGAAAGGGGAACTGTTTTTT.

The CDR3 is CASSLVGTDNYGYTF. The DNA of the CDR3 is TGTGCCAGCAGCTTGGTAGGGACGGACAACTATGGCTACACCTTC. V and J are TRBV5-4 and TRBJ1-2; maybe TRBD1 (5 bases). The CDR3 runs 15 residues. V shed 0 bases and J shed 2 bases, with 11 bases lying between them. Germline assignment: CDR1 SGHNT and CDR2 YYREEE (reference sequence). Filled out from reference TRBV5-4 and TRBJ1-2, the complete variable domain reads ETGVTQSPTHLIKTRGQQVTLRCSSQSGHNTVSWYQQALGQGPQFIFQYYREEENGRGNFPPRFSGLQFPNYSSELNVNALELDDSALYLCASSLVGTDNYGYTFGSGTRLTVV.

The CDR3 DNA reads as TGTGCCAGCAGTCTGGGGGGGGCCCGGAACACTGAAGCTTTCTTT. Residues: CASSLGGARNTEAFF. V usage is TRBV6-5 and J usage is TRBJ1-1; the D gene is possibly TRBD1 (6 bases). The germline CDR1 and CDR2 sequences are MNHEY and SVGAGI. V lost 5 bases, J lost 1 base, and 14 bases lay in between. The CDR3 is made up of 15 amino acids.

This clone was picked up one time. The rearrangement joins TRBV5-1 to TRBJ2-7, with TRBD1 matching over 7 bases. CDR3 size: 15 residues. V shed 1 base and J 7 bases; nucleotides not matched to a gene: 11. In germline, CDR1 is SGHRS, CDR2 YFSETQ. CDR3: CASSLSLTGLSEQYF. As DNA, the CDR3 is TGCGCCAGCAGCTTGAGTTTGACAGGGTTGAGTGAGCAGTACTTC.

This clone was seen once. The chain employs TRBV11-2 and TRBJ2-1; 11 nucleotides match TRBD2. CDR1 SGHAT and CDR2 FQNNGV come from the germline V gene. The CDR3 is 17 amino acids. The trim removed 4 bases at V and 2 bases at J, leaving 7 bases unmatched. CDR3 in amino acids: CASSSFGGLAAYNEQFF. Here the CDR3 DNA reads TGTGCCAGCAGCTCATTTGGGGGACTAGCGGCCTACAATGAGCAGTTCTTC. Looking up the rest from reference TRBV11-2 and TRBJ2-1 gives the full variable domain: EAGVAQSPRYKIIEKRQSVAFWCNPISGHATLYWYQQILGQGPKLLIQFQNNGVVDDSQLPKDRFSAERLKGVDSTLKIQPAKLEDSAVYLCASSSFGGLAAYNEQFFGPGTRLTVL.

This clone has a single count. The chain has TRBV28 and TRBJ2-7; 10 nucleotides line up with TRBD1. The V gene's germline CDR1 is MDHEN and CDR2 SYDVKM. The junction had 14 bases not matched to a gene; V was cut back by 11 bases and J by 1 base. This CDR3 comprises 16 residues. The CDR3 sequence: CAAWGQGLSTSYEQYF. The CDR3 DNA reads as TGTGCCGCGTGGGGACAGGGGCTATCTACTTCCTACGAGCAGTACTTC.

The chain is built from TRBV28 and TRBJ1-3; perhaps TRBD1 as D (5 bases). CDR1 is MDHEN, CDR2 SYDVKM, per germline. The CDR3 is 14 residues long. Trimming pared 6 bases from V and 6 bases from J, leaving 15 bases between. The CDR3 loop reads CASSLNGGLNTIYF. The DNA of the CDR3 is TGTGCCAGCAGCCTAAACGGGGGATTAAACACCATATATTTT.

This clone has just a few counts. This chain joins TRBV30 and TRBJ1-5, with D uncertain. The V gene lost 3 bases and the J gene lost 2 bases, with 5 bases spanning the gap. The CDR3 extends over 12 amino acids. From germline, CDR1 is GTSNPN and CDR2 SVGIG (reference sequence). CDR3 nucleotides: TGTGCCTGGAGGTACGGCAATCAGCCCCAGCATTTT. Translation: CAWRYGNQPQHF.

This sequence joins TRBV6-1 and TRBJ1-1; perhaps TRBD1 as D (5 bases). Per germline, CDR1 MNHNS and CDR2 SASEGT. This CDR3 region has 13 residues. V lost 8 bases to trimming and J lost 0 bases, with 10 bases between them. The CDR3 loop reads CASEKGLNTEAFF. The DNA for the CDR3 is TGTGCCAGCGAGAAGGGGCTGAACACTGAAGCTTTCTTT.

The chain couples TRBV4-3 to TRBJ1-6; the D is unclear. Germline values: CDR1 LGHNA, CDR2 YSLEER. This CDR3 contains 16 residues. V was cut by 0 bases and J by 1 base, with 7 bases left in between. CDR3 protein: CASSQDGSSYNSPLHF. CDR3 coding DNA: TGCGCCAGCAGCCAAGATGGCAGTTCCTATAATTCACCCCTCCACTTT.

In this sample, this clone turned up a few times. The V gene is TRBV2, the J gene TRBJ1-3; 8 nucleotides agree with TRBD1. Trimming took 6 bases from V and 0 from J; bases not matched to a gene: 4. This CDR3 comprises 15 residues. CDR1 SNHLY and CDR2 FYNNEI come from the germline V gene. The CDR3 sequence is CASRLTGVSGNTIYF. The DNA for the CDR3 is TGTGCCAGCAGGCTGACAGGGGTCTCTGGAAACACCATATATTTT.

The chain's CDR3 is CATSRGGWNTEAFF. In DNA, the CDR3 is TGTGCCACCAGCAGAGGCGGCTGGAACACTGAAGCTTTCTTT. This chain uses TRBV15 with TRBJ1-1; no definite D call. V lost 1 base, J lost 1 base, and 7 bases lay in between. The CDR3 extends over 14 amino acids. Germline assignment: CDR1 LNHNV and CDR2 YYDKDF (reference sequence).

The chain employs TRBV7-2 and TRBJ1-3; D gene ambiguous. This CDR3 has 13 amino acids. Germline V gene lookup returns CDR1 SGHTA and CDR2 FQGNSA. Trimming stripped 5 bases from V and 6 bases from J, with 11 bases between. This CDR3 is CASSRPLENTIYF. CDR3 DNA: TGTGCCAGCAGCCGCCCTTTGGAAAACACCATATATTTT.

The rearrangement uses TRBV5-1 and TRBJ1-1, with D tentatively TRBD1 (5 bases). V dropped 0 bases and J dropped 1 base, with 7 bases sitting between them. The germline V gene encodes CDR1 SGHRS and CDR2 YFSETQ. The CDR3 loop spans 14 amino acids. The CDR3 bases are TGCGCCAGCAGCTTGGGGGACTGGAACACTGAAGCTTTCTTT. It codes for CASSLGDWNTEAFF. Drawing the rest from reference TRBV5-1 and TRBJ1-1, the complete variable domain is KAGVTQTPRYLIKTRGQQVTLSCSPISGHRSVSWYQQTPGQGLQFLFEYFSETQRNKGNFPGRFSGRQFSNSRSEMNVSTLELGDSALYLCASSLGDWNTEAFFGQGTRLTVV.